Each of the 19 T cell receptor beta chains below was sequenced from the same sample in a study of blood T cell repertoires in COVID-19. Assay used: immunoSEQ multiplex PCR; TCRdb lists only in-frame clones, some missing. The sample carries under 200,000 clones, more than 80% recorded once. Sequencing input: peripheral blood. These receptors all come from a man aged 50 or older with acute or convalescent COVID-19.

The chain links TRBV7-2 to TRBJ2-5; 9 bases match TRBD2. Per the germline V gene, CDR1 is SGHTA and CDR2 is FQGNSA. CDR3 length: 16 amino acids. Unmatched junction bases numbered 10, after V lost 1 base and J lost 7 bases. CDR3 sequence: CASSLVVGGRALTQYF. In DNA form, the CDR3 reads TGTGCCAGCAGCTTAGTTGTGGGCGGGAGGGCCCTGACCCAGTACTTC. Complete variable domain (other parts from reference TRBV7-2 and TRBJ2-5): GAGVSQSPSNKVTEKGKDVELRCDPISGHTALYWYRQSLGQGLEFLIYFQGNSAPDKSGLPSDRFSAERTGGSVSTLTIQRTQQEDSAVYLCASSLVVGGRALTQYFGPGTRLLVL.

The rearrangement links TRBV5-6 to TRBJ2-7; no clear D. This CDR3 is built from 11 residues. In germline, CDR1 is SGHDT, CDR2 YYEEEE. The V gene lost 3 bases and the J gene lost 6 bases, with 7 bases spanning the gap. DNA of the CDR3: TGTGCCAGCAGCTCATTTTCCGAGCAGTACGTC. Its protein product is CASSSFSEQYV.

CDR3 sequence reads: CASRDQQGSNSPLHF. DNA of the CDR3: TGTGCCAGCAGAGATCAACAGGGTTCGAATTCACCCCTCCACTTT. This chain connects TRBV6-5 to TRBJ1-6; D possibly corresponds to TRBD1 (6 bases). Germline V gene lookup returns CDR1 MNHEY and CDR2 SVGAGI. The germline V and J ends were trimmed by 6 bases and 7 bases, with 16 bases remaining between them. This CDR3 has 15 amino acids.

The rearrangement joins TRBV13 to TRBJ2-1, with 7 nucleotides matching TRBD1. The V segment lost 6 bases and the J segment 6 bases; nucleotides outside the gene matches: 14. This CDR3 has 16 residues. Germline-derived CDR1 and CDR2 are PRHDT and FYEKMQ (reference sequence). CDR3 sequence (DNA): TGTGCCAGCAGTTTAAGCTTCGGGACAGCTTTCAATGAGCAGTTCTTC. Residues: CASSLSFGTAFNEQFF.

The chain employs TRBV28 and TRBJ1-4; 8 bases fit TRBD1. Per germline, CDR1 MDHEN and CDR2 SYDVKM. The CDR3 extends over 16 amino acids. The junction had 7 bases not matched to a gene; V was cut back by 4 bases and J by 3 bases. The CDR3 DNA is TGTGCCAGCAGTTCCGCAGGACAGGGTGCTAATGAAAAACTGTTTTTT. Its protein product is CASSSAGQGANEKLFF.

The rearrangement links TRBV7-3 to TRBJ2-7; 11 bases match TRBD2. The CDR3 covers 13 residues. J gave up 7 bases and V 5 bases, and 4 bases lay outside the gene matches. From germline, CDR1 is SGHTA and CDR2 FQGTGA. CDR3 sequence reads: CASSLLAGEEQYF. The CDR3, as DNA: TGTGCCAGCAGCCTACTAGCGGGAGAAGAGCAGTACTTC.

This clone has more than one count but fewer than ten. The chain links TRBV18 to TRBJ1-2, with a tentative D call TRBD1 (6 bases). This CDR3 region has 16 residues. V lost 3 bases and J lost 4, with 18 bases in between. The germline V gene has CDR1 KGHSH and CDR2 LQKENI. CDR3: CASSPLQGALGYGYTF. Written as DNA, the CDR3 is TGTGCCAGCTCACCCCTACAGGGAGCTCTTGGCTATGGCTACACCTTC.

This clone was counted between two and nine times. This chain connects TRBV7-8 to TRBJ2-7; D possibly corresponds to TRBD2 (6 bases). V lost 4 bases to trimming and J lost 0 bases, with 25 bases between them. This CDR3 spans 19 amino acids. Germline lookup yields CDR1 SGHVS and CDR2 FQNEAQ. Here the CDR3 reads CASSSLSAEGPLLSYEQYF. The CDR3, as DNA: TGTGCCAGCAGCTCCCTAAGTGCGGAGGGCCCCCTACTCTCCTACGAGCAGTACTTC.

The chain recombines TRBV7-3 with TRBJ2-1, with 12 bases identical to TRBD2. The CDR3 totals 17 residues. Germline trimming cut 5 bases from V and 10 bases from J; bases unmatched to any gene: 15. Germline lookup yields CDR1 SGHTA and CDR2 FQGTGA. The CDR3 reads CASSARTSGASGGEQFF. In DNA form, the CDR3 reads TGTGCCAGCAGCGCGCGGACTAGCGGGGCTTCCGGAGGAGAGCAGTTCTTC. The whole variable domain, remainder taken from reference TRBV7-3 and TRBJ2-1, is GAGVSQTPSNKVTEKGKYVELRCDPISGHTALYWYRQSLGQGPEFLIYFQGTGAADDSGLPNDRFFAVRPEGSVSTLKIQRTERGDSAVYLCASSARTSGASGGEQFFGPGTRLTVL.

The chain links TRBV29-1 to TRBJ2-3, with TRBD2 identical over 8 bases. There are 15 residues in the CDR3. J gave up 4 bases and V 5 bases, and 11 bases lay outside the gene matches. CDR1 is SQVTM and CDR2 is ANQGSEA in the germline V gene. CDR3 DNA: TGCAGCGTTCTCTTCGGCGGCGGGGGGCCAGATACGCAGTATTTT. Protein sequence: CSVLFGGGGPDTQYF.

This clone was seen only once. V and J are TRBV7-9 and TRBJ1-5; 7 bases fit TRBD1. Unmatched junction bases numbered 0, after V lost 5 bases and J lost 2 bases. CDR3 length equals 13 residues. CDR1 is SEHNR, CDR2 FQNEAQ, per germline (reference sequence). The CDR3, as DNA: TGTGCCAGCAGCGGGACAGGCAATCAGCCCCAGCATTTT. Protein: CASSGTGNQPQHF.

V and J are TRBV4-1 and TRBJ2-5, with TRBD2 matching 8 bases. CDR1 is MGHRA and CDR2 is YSYEKL in the germline V gene. V lost 3 bases, J lost 2 bases, and 8 bases stayed unmatched. CDR3 size: 16 residues. CDR3 region: CASSHLLGLEQETQYF. CDR3 DNA sequence: TGCGCCAGCAGCCATCTACTGGGACTAGAACAAGAGACCCAGTACTTC.

The chain has TRBV21-1 and TRBJ2-7; the table's D call TRBD1 went unverified against the DNA. TRBV21-1 is assigned pseudogene status. This CDR3 is 16 amino acids long. For the CDR3, the DNA is TGTGCCAGCAGACCCCCCGGGACAGCCAGTTCCTACGAGCAGTACGTC. Translation gives CASRPPGTASSYEQYV.

This chain connects TRBV19 to TRBJ2-3; D may be TRBD1 (6 bases). Trimming left V 5 bases short and J 4 bases short, with 16 bases between. This CDR3 region has 15 residues. The germline CDR1 and CDR2 sequences are LNHDA and SQIVND (reference sequence). CDR3 in amino acids: CASSAWQGMADTQYF. The DNA for the CDR3 is TGTGCCAGTAGTGCCTGGCAGGGGATGGCAGATACGCAGTATTTT.

The genes are TRBV5-1 and TRBJ2-3; 11 bases are shared with TRBD2. V shed 3 bases and J 1 base; nucleotides not matched to a gene: 13. The CDR3 has 19 amino acids. Germline-derived CDR1 and CDR2 are SGHRS and YFSETQ. The CDR3 here is CASSSWGTSGRVGTDTQYF. The CDR3 DNA is TGCGCCAGCAGCTCGTGGGGTACTAGCGGGAGAGTAGGCACAGATACGCAGTATTTT.

The table lists this clone with a count of one. The rearrangement links TRBV18 to TRBJ2-7; 7 nucleotides line up with TRBD2. This CDR3 has 14 amino acids. Germline CDR1 reads KGHSH; CDR2 reads LQKENI. Trimming took 3 bases from V and 3 from J; bases not matched to a gene: 5. CDR3 region: CASSPGLVNYEQYF. The CDR3 DNA sequence: TGTGCCAGCTCACCCGGACTAGTTAACTACGAGCAGTACTTC.

The chain links TRBV6-5 to TRBJ2-1, with 7 bases matching TRBD1. Germline V gene lookup returns CDR1 MNHEY and CDR2 SVGAGI. The CDR3 runs to 15 residues. V gave up 5 bases and J gave up 0 bases; unmatched junction bases: 4. CDR3 residues: CASSTGTASYNEQFF. CDR3 sequence (DNA): TGTGCCAGCAGTACCGGGACAGCCTCCTACAATGAGCAGTTCTTC.

The rearrangement joins TRBV7-8 to TRBJ2-7; D is unclear. Trimming took off 5 bases at V and 6 bases at J, with 11 bases between the two ends. This CDR3 is built from 12 residues. Germline V gene data show CDR1 as SGHVS and CDR2 as FQNEAQ. The CDR3 protein is CASSPLSGEQYF. For the CDR3, the DNA is TGTGCCAGCAGCCCACTTTCTGGCGAGCAGTACTTC.

The V gene is TRBV27, the J gene TRBJ1-5; weak D call: TRBD1 (5 bases). This CDR3 spans 15 amino acids. CDR1 is MNHEY and CDR2 is SMNVEV in the germline V gene (reference sequence). V was pared by 6 bases and J by 9 bases, with 21 bases between. The CDR3, as DNA: TGTGCCAGCAGCCCTTTGTGGGGGGAAGATGGGCCCCAGCATTTT. Translated: CASSPLWGEDGPQHF.